The 31 T cell receptor beta chains listed next were all sequenced from one sample in a study of Graves' ophthalmopathy and Graves' hyperthyroidism. RNA transcripts were the source from which TCR beta CDR3 regions were amplified. Second-round multiplex PCR followed a first-round RT-PCR using HTBI primers. TCRdb processed the multiplex PCR reads anew with MiXCR; each CDR3 protein has one entry. The repertoire holds over 40,000 distinct CDR3 sequences, with about 50% as singletons. Source material: peripheral blood. Receptors were obtained from an adult man with Graves' ophthalmopathy.

There are many counts of this clonotype. Since a much larger clone is just one base distant, this may be a read error. The chain has TRBV15 and TRBJ1-2; TRBD1 is a possible D gene (5 bases). The CDR3 spans 13 residues. V shed 1 base and J shed 8 bases, with 11 bases lying between them. Looked up from germline, CDR1 is LNHNV and CDR2 is YYDKDF (reference sequence). This chain's CDR3 is CATSRGGLGGYTF. For the CDR3, the DNA is TGTGCCACCAGCAGAGGGGGCTTAGGGGGCTACACCTTC.

V usage is TRBV3-1 and J usage is TRBJ2-2; unclear D gene. CDR1 is LGHDT and CDR2 is YNNKEL in the germline V gene (reference sequence). The V end lost 0 bases, the J end lost 8 bases, and 7 bases lay between the germline ends. CDR3 length: 13 amino acids. In DNA form, the CDR3 reads TGTGCCAGCAGCCAAGATCTGGCGGGGGAGCTGTTTTTT. The encoded protein is CASSQDLAGELFF.

A word on this clonotype: The conserved phenylalanine or tryptophan is not found at the CDR3 terminus, so this likely reflects a read error. Because the CDR3's place on the DNA is in doubt, the DNA is left out and the CDR3 is given as listed by TCRdb. CDR3: CAIRDSGRA. The chain employs TRBV10-3 and TRBJ1-1. The CDR3 length equals 9 residues, ends included. Germline V lookup: CDR1 ENHRY, CDR2 SYGVKD.

V is TRBV7-9 and J is TRBJ2-3, with D perhaps being TRBD1 or TRBD2 (5 bases each). CDR3 length: 15 amino acids. The ends were cut back, 5 bases at V and 8 bases at J, with 20 bases in the middle. Germline CDR1 reads SEHNR; CDR2 reads FQNEAQ (reference sequence). The CDR3 loop is CASSLGWAGRGTQYF. In DNA, the CDR3 is TGTGCCAGCAGCCTCGGGTGGGCAGGGAGAGGTACGCAGTATTTT.

This clonotype was observed a handful of times. The chain links TRBV9 to TRBJ2-7, with 8 bases that match TRBD1. Germline CDR1 and CDR2: SGDLS and YYNGEE. The CDR3 has 15 amino acids. V lost 2 bases and J lost 2; bases outside the gene matches: 6. CDR3: CASSVSGTGAYEQYF. The CDR3 DNA sequence: TGTGCCAGCAGCGTTAGTGGGACAGGAGCCTACGAGCAGTACTTC.

This clonotype has a count of ten or more. J is TRBJ2-3 and V is TRBV15, with 9 positions matching TRBD2. The V and J ends lost 1 base and 6 bases, in that order; junction bases with no gene match: 5. Germline CDR1 and CDR2: LNHNV and YYDKDF (reference sequence). CDR3 length: 15 residues. The CDR3 loop is CATSRVRGRGDTQYF. CDR3 nucleotides: TGTGCCACCAGCAGAGTTCGCGGGAGGGGTGATACGCAGTATTTT.

This clonotype showed up just once. The chain couples TRBV9 to TRBJ2-1; possibly TRBD1 or TRBD2 for D (6 bases each). Germline assignment: CDR1 SGDLS and CDR2 YYNGEE. The CDR3 is made up of 18 amino acids. Trimming stripped 0 bases from V and 3 bases from J, with 19 bases between. The CDR3 sequence is CASSVGLGGEGGYNEQFF. The CDR3 DNA is TGTGCCAGCAGCGTAGGACTTGGGGGAGAGGGGGGCTACAATGAGCAGTTCTTC. Full variable domain (missing parts from reference TRBV9 and TRBJ2-1): DSGVTQTPKHLITATGQRVTLRCSPRSGDLSVYWYQQSLDQGLQFLIQYYNGEERAKGNILERFSAQQFPDLHSELNLSSLELGDSALYFCASSVGLGGEGGYNEQFFGPGTRLTVL.

This clonotype was counted once. At one boundary the junction diverges from the germline segment, which might be a read error. This rearrangement joins TRBV6-1 to TRBJ1-6; 10 bases match TRBD1. CDR1 and CDR2 (germline): MNHNS, SASEGT. CDR3 size: 14 residues. CDR3 coding DNA: TGTGCCAGCACCCTGGGACAGGGGAATTCACCCCTCCGCTTT. Translation: CASTLGQGNSPLRF.

By share, this clonotype ranks as medium-sized. The chain combines TRBV7-9 with TRBJ1-2; D remains unclear. Looked up from germline, CDR1 is SEHNR and CDR2 is FQNEAQ (reference sequence). Trimming pared 5 bases from V and 8 bases from J, leaving 12 bases between. This CDR3 spans 12 amino acids. CDR3 loop: CASSLIEGGYTF. In DNA form, the CDR3 reads TGTGCCAGCAGCCTAATAGAAGGAGGCTACACCTTC.

The chain employs TRBV2 and TRBJ1-2, with D unclear. The V and J ends lost 8 bases and 0 bases respectively, with 10 bases between them. The CDR3 extends over 13 amino acids. Germline V lookup: CDR1 SNHLY, CDR2 FYNNEI. CDR3 coding DNA: TGTGCCAGCGAAAAGGGATCTAACTATGGCTACACCTTC. Its protein product is CASEKGSNYGYTF.

The chain links TRBV19 to TRBJ2-5; 10 nucleotides agree with TRBD2. Germline-derived CDR1 and CDR2 are LNHDA and SQIVND (reference sequence). This CDR3 has 15 residues. V dropped 5 bases and J dropped 5; count of bases not matched to a gene: 8. In nucleotides, the CDR3 is TGTGCCAGTAGTTCCAAAGCGGGAGGGGGGGAGACCCAGTACTTC. As protein: CASSSKAGGGETQYF.

The CDR3 spells CASSFLGQREETQYF. Written as DNA, the CDR3 is TGTGCCAGCAGCTTCTTGGGACAGCGGGAAGAGACCCAGTACTTC. The chain combines TRBV7-2 with TRBJ2-3; perhaps TRBD1 as D (7 bases). The end of the DNA is better explained by TRBJ2-5, so the J call may be wrong. Germline V CDR1 and CDR2: SGHTA, FQGNSA. The CDR3 totals 15 residues.

The chain is built from TRBV6-4 and TRBJ2-7; 7 bases are shared with TRBD1. The CDR3 loop spans 12 amino acids. The germline V gene has CDR1 MRHNA and CDR2 SNTAGT. The trim removed 10 bases at V and 1 base at J, leaving 4 bases unmatched. The CDR3 is CAIPGQSYEQYF. DNA for the CDR3: TGTGCCATTCCGGGACAGTCCTACGAGCAGTACTTC.

Within the sample, this clonotype is medium-sized. V gene TRBV5-1 combines with J gene TRBJ2-7; D is unclear. Trimming left V 4 bases short and J 3 bases short, with 5 bases between. This CDR3 is built from 11 residues. Germline CDR1 SGHRS, CDR2 YFSETQ. CDR3 residues: CASSDLYEQYF. CDR3 coding DNA: TGCGCCAGCAGCGATCTCTACGAGCAGTACTTC.

This clonotype was seen a handful of times. The chain couples TRBV6-1 to TRBJ1-6, with D perhaps matching TRBD1 (5 bases). Germline loops: CDR1 MNHNS, CDR2 SASEGT. The CDR3 covers 14 residues. The V end was cut by 8 bases, the J end by 10 bases, with 18 bases between. CDR3 nucleotides: TGTGCCAGCCGAGGAACAGGTGCTGGGTCACCCCTCCACTTT. This translates into CASRGTGAGSPLHF.

This clonotype has ten or more counts. The chain has TRBV20-1 and TRBJ2-1; D possibly corresponds to TRBD1 (6 bases). Looked up from germline, CDR1 is DFQATT and CDR2 is SNEGSKA (reference sequence). V lost 1 base to trimming and J lost 0 bases, with 16 bases between them. The CDR3 runs 17 residues. The CDR3 nucleotides are TGCAGTGCTAGAGCTCCACTAGGGGGTAGCTCCTACAATGAGCAGTTCTTC. It codes for CSARAPLGGSSYNEQFF.

J is TRBJ2-3 and V is TRBV13; D unresolved. The CDR3 is made up of 14 amino acids. The V gene lost 5 bases and the J gene lost 2 bases, with 11 bases spanning the gap. CDR1 and CDR2 from the germline V gene are PRHDT and FYEKMQ (reference sequence). This CDR3 reads CASSRSVITDTQYF. The CDR3 bases are TGTGCCAGCAGCCGGTCGGTCATCACAGATACGCAGTATTTT.

The chain has TRBV2 and TRBJ2-1, with TRBD2 matching over 10 bases. Germline trimming cut 8 bases from V and 6 bases from J; bases unmatched to any gene: 10. The CDR3 loop spans 15 amino acids. Germline V gene sequence: CDR1 SNHLY, CDR2 FYNNEI. CDR3 sequence reads: CASGPPSGGGNEQFF. CDR3 nucleotide sequence: TGTGCCAGCGGCCCCCCTAGCGGGGGAGGCAATGAGCAGTTCTTC.

The chain couples TRBV12-5 to TRBJ2-5; 8 bases match TRBD1. The CDR3 is 13 residues long. With V trimmed by 8 bases and J by 9 bases, 11 bases remained unmatched. The germline CDR1 and CDR2 sequences are LGHNT and FRNRAP. CDR3 loop: CASSTGGYQPQYF. In DNA form, the CDR3 reads TGTGCTAGTAGCACAGGGGGGTATCAGCCCCAGTACTTC.

This clonotype was seen ten or more times. The genes are TRBV11-2 and TRBJ1-1, with D unclear. Trimming left V 0 bases short and J 10 bases short, with 6 bases between. The CDR3 is 11 residues long. The germline V gene encodes CDR1 SGHAT and CDR2 FQNNGV. CDR3 sequence: CASSLEYAAFF. CDR3 in DNA: TGTGCCAGCAGCTTAGAGTACGCAGCTTTCTTT.

The V and J genes are TRBV13 and TRBJ1-6, with unresolved D. The V end lost 2 bases, the J end lost 3 bases, and 14 bases lay between the germline ends. The CDR3 extends over 17 amino acids. Germline CDR1 and CDR2: PRHDT and FYEKMQ (reference sequence). The DNA for the CDR3 is TGTGCCAGCAGCTTAAGTGTCTCTGGCGACTATAATTCACCCCTCCACTTT. Its protein product is CASSLSVSGDYNSPLHF.

The genes are TRBV20-1 and TRBJ2-1; D is undetermined. Germline V gene data show CDR1 as DFQATT and CDR2 as SNEGSKA (reference sequence). V shed 1 base and J shed 4 bases, with 2 bases lying between them. The CDR3 has 11 amino acids. The CDR3 loop is CSARVYNEQFF. CDR3 sequence (DNA): TGCAGTGCTAGAGTGTACAATGAGCAGTTCTTC.

The CDR3 loop reads CASTHGGTRYEQYF. As DNA, the CDR3 is TGTGCCAGCACCCATGGGGGGACCCGATACGAGCAGTACTTC. The chain couples TRBV7-9 to TRBJ2-5; D perhaps matches TRBD2 (6 bases). Matching the DNA end better, TRBJ2-7 makes the J call doubtful. Germline CDR1 reads SEHNR; CDR2 reads FQNEAQ (reference sequence). This CDR3 region has 14 residues.

In its sample, this clonotype is medium-sized. In DNA form, the CDR3 reads TGCAGTGCACTCCGGGCTCCTTTGGTAGCCCTCCACTTT. Translated: CSALRAPLVALHF. The rearrangement uses TRBV20-1 and TRBJ1-6; D is unclear. Germline loops: CDR1 DFQATT, CDR2 SNEGSKA (reference sequence). The ends were cut back, 6 bases at V and 14 bases at J, with 20 bases in the middle. The CDR3 has 13 amino acids.

The rearrangement joins TRBV29-1 to TRBJ2-3, with D unresolved. Germline values: CDR1 SQVTM, CDR2 ANQGSEA. V lost 0 bases and J 4 bases, leaving 14 bases between the germline ends. The CDR3 loop spans 15 amino acids. The CDR3 region has the DNA TGCAGCGTTGAAGATTGGGCCCGGGCCTCAGATACGCAGTATTTT. Its protein is CSVEDWARASDTQYF.

The rearrangement joins TRBV20-1 to TRBJ2-1, with a weak D call TRBD2 (5 bases). The CDR3 extends over 15 amino acids. Trimming cost V 6 bases and J 4 bases, with 19 bases left between them. The V gene's germline CDR1 is DFQATT and CDR2 SNEGSKA (reference sequence). CDR3 amino acids: CSASSELDVYNEQFF. In nucleotides, the CDR3 is TGCAGTGCCAGCAGTGAACTAGACGTATACAATGAGCAGTTCTTC.

The table lists this clonotype with many counts. This rearrangement joins TRBV5-1 to TRBJ1-2, with TRBD1 matching 8 bases. The ends lost 0 bases at V and 3 bases at J; junction bases unmatched: 13. The CDR3 has 18 residues. CDR1 and CDR2 (germline): SGHRS, YFSETQ. This CDR3 reads CASSLGGFVSDRDYGYTF. The DNA of the CDR3 is TGCGCCAGCAGCTTGGGAGGGTTCGTTTCGGACAGGGACTATGGCTACACCTTC.

This clonotype was seen more than once but under ten times. V usage is TRBV20-1 and J usage is TRBJ1-2; D is possibly TRBD1 (5 bases). Germline values: CDR1 DFQATT, CDR2 SNEGSKA (reference sequence). This CDR3 spans 14 amino acids. With 3 bases removed from V and 5 bases from J, the gap between germline ends came to 16 bases. Here the CDR3 DNA reads TGCAGTGCTAGGGTGAACAGGATTGAGTATGGCTACACCTTC. Encoded protein: CSARVNRIEYGYTF.

There are a few counts of this clonotype. The CDR3 loop is CAISDNYGYTF. In DNA form, the CDR3 reads TGTGCCATCAGTGACAACTATGGCTACACCTTC. V gene TRBV10-3 combines with J gene TRBJ1-2; D gene uncertain. This CDR3 is 11 amino acids long. Trimming shortened V by 3 bases and J by 2 bases, and 1 base separated the two germline ends. Germline values: CDR1 ENHRY, CDR2 SYGVKD.

The rearrangement links TRBV4-1 to TRBJ2-1; 9 bases are shared with TRBD2. J lost 4 bases, V lost 0 bases, and 1 base had no gene match. This CDR3 comprises 15 residues. The V gene's germline CDR1 is MGHRA and CDR2 YSYEKL. CDR3 sequence reads: CASSQDSGGYNEQFF. DNA for the CDR3: TGCGCCAGCAGCCAAGATAGCGGGGGATACAATGAGCAGTTCTTC.

This sequence joins TRBV7-3 and TRBJ2-7; D is perhaps TRBD2 (5 bases). The CDR3 is 18 residues long. Trimming cost V 5 bases and J 5 bases, with 28 bases left between them. Germline V gene lookup returns CDR1 SGHTA and CDR2 FQGTGA. The CDR3 spells CASSQDLCPVGNGNEQYF. Here the CDR3 DNA reads TGTGCCAGCAGCCAAGACCTATGCCCGGTCGGGAACGGTAACGAGCAGTACTTC.